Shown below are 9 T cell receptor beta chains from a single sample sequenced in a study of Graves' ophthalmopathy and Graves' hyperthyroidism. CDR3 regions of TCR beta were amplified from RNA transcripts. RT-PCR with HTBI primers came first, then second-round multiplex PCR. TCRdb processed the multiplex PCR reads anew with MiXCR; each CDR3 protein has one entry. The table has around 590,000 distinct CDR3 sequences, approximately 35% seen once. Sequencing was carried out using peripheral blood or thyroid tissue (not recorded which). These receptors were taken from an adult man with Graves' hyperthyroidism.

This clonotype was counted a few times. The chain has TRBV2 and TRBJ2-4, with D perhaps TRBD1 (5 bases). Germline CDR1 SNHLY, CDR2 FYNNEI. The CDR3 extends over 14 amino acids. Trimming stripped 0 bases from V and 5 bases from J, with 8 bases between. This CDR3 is CASSEARVENIQYF. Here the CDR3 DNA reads TGTGCCAGCAGTGAAGCCAGGGTGGAAAACATTCAGTACTTC.

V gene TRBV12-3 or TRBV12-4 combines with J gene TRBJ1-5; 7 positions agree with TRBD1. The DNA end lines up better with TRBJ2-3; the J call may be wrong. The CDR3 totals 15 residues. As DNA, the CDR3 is TGTGCCAGCAGTCCCACTAGACAGGGAATGGATACGCAGTATTTT. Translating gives CASSPTRQGMDTQYF.

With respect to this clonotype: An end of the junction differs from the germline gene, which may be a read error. In nucleotides, the CDR3 is TGTGCCAGCAGCGTAGCCCCCACAGACACTGGAGCTTTCTTT. This translates into CASSVAPTDTGAFF. The chain employs TRBV9 and TRBJ1-1; D not certain. Germline CDR1 and CDR2: SGDLS and YYNGEE. This CDR3 has 14 amino acids.

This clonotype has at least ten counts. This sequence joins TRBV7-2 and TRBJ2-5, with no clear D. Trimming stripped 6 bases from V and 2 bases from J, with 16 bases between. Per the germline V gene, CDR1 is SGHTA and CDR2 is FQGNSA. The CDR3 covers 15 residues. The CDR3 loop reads CASSRRAGSQETQYF. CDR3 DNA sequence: TGTGCCAGCAGTCGTAGAGCCGGCAGTCAAGAGACCCAGTACTTC.

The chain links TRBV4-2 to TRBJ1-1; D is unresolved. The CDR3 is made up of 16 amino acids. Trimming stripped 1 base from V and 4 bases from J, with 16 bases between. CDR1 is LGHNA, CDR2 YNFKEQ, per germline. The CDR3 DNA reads TGTGCCAGCAGCCAAGGGGCGACGGGTCGGGGCACTGAAGCTTTCTTT. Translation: CASSQGATGRGTEAFF.

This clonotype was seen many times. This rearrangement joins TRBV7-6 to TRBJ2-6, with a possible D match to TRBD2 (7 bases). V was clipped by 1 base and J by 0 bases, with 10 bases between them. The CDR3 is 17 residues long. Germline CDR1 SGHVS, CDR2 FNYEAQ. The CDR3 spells CASSLEGGDSGANVLTF. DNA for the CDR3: TGTGCCAGCAGCTTAGAAGGGGGGGACTCTGGGGCCAACGTCCTGACTTTC. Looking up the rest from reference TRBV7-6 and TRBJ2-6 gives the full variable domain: GAGVSQSPRYKVTKRGQDVALRCDPISGHVSLYWYRQALGQGPEFLTYFNYEAQQDKSGLPNDRFSAERPEGSISTLTIQRTEQRDSAMYRCASSLEGGDSGANVLTFGAGSRLTVL.

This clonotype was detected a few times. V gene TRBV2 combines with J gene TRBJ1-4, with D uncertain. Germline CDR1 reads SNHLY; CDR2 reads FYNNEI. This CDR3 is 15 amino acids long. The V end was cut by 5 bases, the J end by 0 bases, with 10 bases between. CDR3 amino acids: CASSLSRATNEKLFF. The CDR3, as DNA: TGTGCCAGCAGTTTAAGTCGAGCAACTAATGAAAAACTGTTTTTT.

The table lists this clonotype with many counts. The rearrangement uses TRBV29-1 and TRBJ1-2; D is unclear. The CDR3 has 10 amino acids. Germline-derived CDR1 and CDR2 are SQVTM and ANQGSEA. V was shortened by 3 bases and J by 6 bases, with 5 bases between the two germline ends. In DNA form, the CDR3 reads TGCAGCGTTGACGGGGATGGCTACACCTTC. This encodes CSVDGDGYTF.

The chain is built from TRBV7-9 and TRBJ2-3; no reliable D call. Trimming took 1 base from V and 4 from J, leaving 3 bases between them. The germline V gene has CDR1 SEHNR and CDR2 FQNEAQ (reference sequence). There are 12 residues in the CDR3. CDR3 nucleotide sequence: TGTGCCAGCAGCTTAGAGGCAGATACGCAGTATTTT. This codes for CASSLEADTQYF.